The 23 T cell receptor beta chains below were found in one sample sequenced in a study of blood T cell repertoires in COVID-19. Sequenced by immunoSEQ multiplex PCR; TCRdb stores in-frame clones only, minus some. Of fewer than 60,000 clones in the sample, over 85% are singletons; the top ten hold 3.5% to 4%. Source material: peripheral blood. Every receptor here comes from a human donor in a cohort sampled during active COVID-19.

The rearrangement uses TRBV19 and TRBJ1-2, with TRBD1 as a possible D gene (5 bases). Per germline, CDR1 LNHDA and CDR2 SQIVND (reference sequence). Trimming took 5 bases from V and 4 from J, leaving 14 bases between them. The CDR3 has 14 residues. CDR3 loop: CASSGAGRGYGYTF. The CDR3, as DNA: TGTGCCAGTAGTGGTGCAGGGAGGGGCTATGGCTACACCTTC.

This rearrangement joins TRBV11-2 to TRBJ1-2; D possibly corresponds to TRBD1 (5 bases). The germline gives CDR1 SGHAT, CDR2 FQNNGV. The CDR3 contains 13 residues. Trimming shortened V by 5 bases and J by 5 bases, and 12 bases separated the two germline ends. The CDR3 protein is CASSRDGTYGYTF. The CDR3 coding sequence is TGTGCCAGCAGCCGGGACGGGACTTATGGCTACACCTTC.

The V call is TRBV5-4, the J call TRBJ2-2; TRBD2 matches at 11 bases. The CDR3 length is 17 residues. The germline V gene has CDR1 SGHNT and CDR2 YYREEE (reference sequence). Trimming at V came to 4 bases and at J to 1 base, leaving 6 bases not matched to a gene. CDR3 sequence: CASSAGLAGENTGELFF. As DNA, the CDR3 is TGTGCCAGCAGCGCCGGACTAGCGGGCGAGAACACCGGGGAGCTGTTTTTT.

This clone came up once. The chain links TRBV18 to TRBJ2-7; no definite D call. The ends were cut back, 2 bases at V and 2 bases at J, with 4 bases in the middle. The germline V gene encodes CDR1 KGHSH and CDR2 LQKENI. The CDR3 spans 12 residues. CDR3 region: CASSPTAYEQYV. CDR3 bases: TGTGCCAGCTCACCAACGGCCTACGAGCAGTACGTC.

The genes are TRBV5-5 and TRBJ2-5, with 14 bases that match TRBD2. The germline V gene encodes CDR1 SGHKS and CDR2 YYEKEE (reference sequence). The length of the CDR3 is 16 residues. The ends lost 4 bases at V and 5 bases at J; junction bases unmatched: 7. The CDR3 region has the DNA TGTGCCAGCAGCGCGGGACTAGCGGGAGTGGGTGAGACCCAGTACTTC. It yields the protein CASSAGLAGVGETQYF.

The V and J genes are TRBV18 and TRBJ1-1; D might be TRBD1 (6 bases). The V gene's germline CDR1 is KGHSH and CDR2 LQKENI. The CDR3 length is 12 residues. The V end was cut by 5 bases, the J end by 9 bases, with 13 bases between. This CDR3 reads CASSSWGTQAFF. CDR3 DNA: TGTGCCAGCTCATCCTGGGGGACACAAGCTTTCTTT.

This sequence joins TRBV28 and TRBJ2-2; maybe TRBD1 (6 bases). Per germline, CDR1 MDHEN and CDR2 SYDVKM. This CDR3 comprises 15 residues. With 4 bases removed from V and 3 bases from J, the gap between germline ends came to 12 bases. The CDR3 nucleotides read TGTGCCAGCAGTTCGCCGGGACACTACACCGGGGAGCTGTTTTTT. Translated, it gives CASSSPGHYTGELFF.

The chain employs TRBV9 and TRBJ2-5; 8 bases are a match to TRBD2. J lost 1 base, V lost 2 bases, and 10 bases had no gene match. CDR3 length: 17 amino acids. The germline V gene encodes CDR1 SGDLS and CDR2 YYNGEE. The CDR3 region is CASSVSGARQIQETQYF. CDR3 nucleotide sequence: TGTGCCAGCAGCGTTAGCGGGGCTCGACAGATCCAAGAGACCCAGTACTTC.

The chain couples TRBV6-5 to TRBJ2-2; D unresolved. Trimming left V 7 bases short and J 0 bases short, with 9 bases between. The V gene's germline CDR1 is MNHEY and CDR2 SVGAGI. The CDR3 covers 14 residues. The CDR3 nucleotides read TGTGCCAGCACCAGACACCCGAACACCGGGGAGCTGTTTTTT. Translating gives CASTRHPNTGELFF.

This clone was observed a handful of times. The chain joins TRBV7-8 to TRBJ2-6; D is perhaps TRBD1 (5 bases). CDR1 is SGHVS and CDR2 is FQNEAQ in the germline V gene. This CDR3 is built from 19 residues. The V end was cut by 1 base, the J end by 1 base, with 17 bases between. This CDR3 reads CASSLGGWAALSGANVLTF. In nucleotides, the CDR3 is TGTGCCAGCAGCTTAGGGGGCTGGGCAGCCTTATCTGGGGCCAACGTCCTGACTTTC.

The chain links TRBV28 to TRBJ2-5; the D gene is possibly TRBD1 (6 bases). The germline V and J ends were trimmed by 2 bases and 5 bases, with 12 bases remaining between them. The germline gives CDR1 MDHEN, CDR2 SYDVKM. The CDR3 consists of 14 residues. CDR3 sequence (DNA): TGTGCCAGCAGTTTAGCGACAGGCGGTGAGACCCAGTACTTC. Translating it yields CASSLATGGETQYF.

This clone is a singleton in its sample. V is TRBV25-1 and J is TRBJ1-2; 9 nucleotides match TRBD1. Germline lookup yields CDR1 MGHDK and CDR2 SYGVNS. V was pared by 5 bases and J by 6 bases, with 7 bases of the junction left unmatched. The CDR3 is 14 residues long. For the CDR3, the DNA is TGTGCCAGCAGTTGGGGACAGGGACTTAATGGCTACACCTTC. Translating it yields CASSWGQGLNGYTF.

CDR3 region: CASSPRDPGRGYGYTF. The CDR3 coding sequence is TGCGCCAGCAGTCCCCGGGACCCCGGGCGGGGCTATGGCTACACCTTC. The chain is built from TRBV23-1 and TRBJ1-2; TRBD1 might be the D (5 bases). TRBV23-1 qualifies as an ORF whose function is uncertain. CDR3 size: 16 residues. The V end was cut by 4 bases, the J end by 4 bases, with 19 bases between.

This chain joins TRBV18 and TRBJ2-7; the match to TRBD1 covers 7 bases. The germline V gene has CDR1 KGHSH and CDR2 LQKENI. The CDR3 is made up of 12 amino acids. J lost 4 bases, V lost 5 bases, and 2 bases had no gene match. The CDR3 sequence: CASSEDRYEQYF. CDR3 in DNA: TGTGCCAGCTCAGAGGACAGGTACGAGCAGTACTTC. The entire variable domain, with the rest obtained from reference TRBV18 and TRBJ2-7, is as follows: NAGVMQNPRHLVRRRGQEARLRCSPMKGHSHVYWYRQLPEEGLKFMVYLQKENIIDESGMPKERFSAEFPKEGPSILRIQQVVRGDSAAYFCASSEDRYEQYFGPGTRLTVT.

The genes are TRBV27 and TRBJ1-6, with D perhaps matching TRBD1 (5 bases). Trimming shortened V by 7 bases and J by 7 bases, and 14 bases separated the two germline ends. The CDR3 covers 14 residues. Germline loops: CDR1 MNHEY, CDR2 SMNVEV (reference sequence). The DNA of the CDR3 is TGTGCCAGCACCCTGGGGGGGGGAAATTCACCCCTCCACTTT. As protein: CASTLGGGNSPLHF.

The chain carries TRBV12-5 and TRBJ2-7; 9 nucleotides line up with TRBD2. The V gene's germline CDR1 is LGHNT and CDR2 FRNRAP. The CDR3 totals 16 residues. The J segment lost 0 bases and the V segment lost 1 base, leaving 4 bases of the junction unmatched. The chain's CDR3 is CASGLALTSGSYEQYV. The CDR3 DNA reads as TGTGCTAGTGGTTTGGCCTTGACTAGCGGCTCCTACGAGCAGTACGTC.

The genes are TRBV2 and TRBJ2-1; D may be TRBD1 (5 bases). Germline V gene data show CDR1 as SNHLY and CDR2 as FYNNEI. V lost 2 bases, J lost 0 bases, and 8 bases lay in between. The CDR3 covers 15 residues. Written as DNA, the CDR3 is TGTGCCAGCAGTGAAACAGGAAGCTCCTACAATGAGCAGTTCTTC. Translation gives CASSETGSSYNEQFF.

This chain uses TRBV28 with TRBJ1-2; 8 bases map to TRBD1. The V segment lost 5 bases and the J segment 2 bases; nucleotides outside the gene matches: 7. Germline V gene lookup returns CDR1 MDHEN and CDR2 SYDVKM. The length of the CDR3 is 15 residues. CDR3 sequence reads: CASSPGGQENYGYTF. The CDR3 DNA sequence: TGTGCCAGCAGTCCGGGGGGACAGGAGAACTATGGCTACACCTTC.

The V gene is TRBV30, the J gene TRBJ1-3; D gene uncertain. Looked up from germline, CDR1 is GTSNPN and CDR2 is SVGIG (reference sequence). Trimming shortened V by 2 bases and J by 0 bases, and 11 bases separated the two germline ends. The CDR3 is 15 residues long. CDR3 sequence: CAWSFRGSSGNTIYF. The CDR3 nucleotides read TGTGCCTGGAGTTTTAGAGGCAGCTCTGGAAACACCATATATTTT.

This chain links TRBV6-5 with TRBJ2-7, with 9 bases lining up with TRBD1. The CDR3 is made up of 12 amino acids. V shed 6 bases and J 12 bases; nucleotides not matched to a gene: 9. CDR1 and CDR2 (germline): MNHEY, SVGAGI. CDR3 residues: CASSSTGGRGYF. CDR3 nucleotides: TGTGCCAGCAGCTCGACAGGGGGAAGGGGGTACTTC.

The chain recombines TRBV10-3 with TRBJ2-7, with TRBD1 matching 10 bases. CDR1 is ENHRY and CDR2 is SYGVKD in the germline V gene. J was trimmed by 0 bases and V by 5 bases; bases with no gene match: 16. The CDR3 is made up of 19 amino acids. CDR3 region: CAISKPRDRGLYNSYEQYF. The CDR3 coding sequence is TGTGCCATCAGTAAACCCCGGGACAGGGGCTTATATAACTCCTACGAGCAGTACTTC.

V usage is TRBV5-1 and J usage is TRBJ2-5; 10 positions match TRBD2. CDR1 and CDR2 (germline): SGHRS, YFSETQ. J was trimmed by 5 bases and V by 4 bases; bases with no gene match: 5. There are 14 residues in the CDR3. The CDR3 region is CASSIAGGRETQYF. The CDR3 DNA reads as TGCGCCAGCAGCATAGCGGGAGGACGGGAGACCCAGTACTTC.

This clone was recorded once. The rearrangement links TRBV5-1 to TRBJ1-2, with 8 bases lining up with TRBD1. Germline-derived CDR1 and CDR2 are SGHRS and YFSETQ. The CDR3 sequence is 13 residues long. The V segment lost 4 bases and the J segment 4 bases; nucleotides outside the gene matches: 3. The CDR3 DNA sequence: TGCGCCAGCAGCCCCGGACAGGGCTATGGCTACACCTTC. Protein sequence: CASSPGQGYGYTF.